This T cell receptor beta chain stems from a study of T-cell memory formation after mild COVID-19. Whole-study findings and limits: Cross-reactive memory seemingly joined, as some responding clones were found in pre-infection memory.

V lost 6 bases, J lost 0 bases, and 11 bases lay in between. This CDR3 spans 14 amino acids. Concerning this clonotype itself: Its antigen is undetermined.

A 5'RACE reaction primed in the constant segment made cDNA libraries of TCR alpha and TCR beta, and these carried sample barcodes and UMIs. TCRdb re-derived calls from the 5' RACE reads in MiXCR, one entry per CDR3 protein. The sample includes around 150,000 distinct CDR3 sequences, approximately 10% of them seen just once. The chain is built from TRBV12-3 or TRBV12-4 and TRBJ1-1; possibly TRBD1 for D (5 bases). The sequencing sample was made of PBMCs or a T cell subset sorted from them (not recorded which). The clonotype comes from a young man who had mild COVID-19 (a few samples of this study predate the infection). Cell type and time point are not known. In DNA, the CDR3 is TGTGCCAGCAGCTACGGGACCCTGAACACTGAAGCTTTCTTT. Its translation is CASSYGTLNTEAFF.